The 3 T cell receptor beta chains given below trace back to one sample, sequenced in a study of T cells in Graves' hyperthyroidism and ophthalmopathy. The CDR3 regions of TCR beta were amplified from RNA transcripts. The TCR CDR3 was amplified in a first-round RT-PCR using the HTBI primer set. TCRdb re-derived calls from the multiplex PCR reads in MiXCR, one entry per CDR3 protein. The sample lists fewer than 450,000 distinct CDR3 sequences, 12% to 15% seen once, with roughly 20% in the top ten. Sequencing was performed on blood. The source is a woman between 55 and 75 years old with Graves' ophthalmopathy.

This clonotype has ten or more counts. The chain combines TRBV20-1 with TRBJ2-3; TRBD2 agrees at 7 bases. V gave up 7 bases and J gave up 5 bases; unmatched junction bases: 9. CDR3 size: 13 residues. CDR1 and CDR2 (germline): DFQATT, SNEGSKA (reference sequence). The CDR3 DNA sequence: TGCAGTGTCGCGGGAGAGCGGAAAGATACGCAGTATTTT. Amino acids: CSVAGERKDTQYF.

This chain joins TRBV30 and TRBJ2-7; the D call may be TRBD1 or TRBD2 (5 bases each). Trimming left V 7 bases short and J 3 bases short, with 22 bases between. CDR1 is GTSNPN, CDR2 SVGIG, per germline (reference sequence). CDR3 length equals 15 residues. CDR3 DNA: TGTGCCTCCCAGAGGGCAGGGACGGGCTTCTACGAGCAGTACTTC. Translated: CASQRAGTGFYEQYF.

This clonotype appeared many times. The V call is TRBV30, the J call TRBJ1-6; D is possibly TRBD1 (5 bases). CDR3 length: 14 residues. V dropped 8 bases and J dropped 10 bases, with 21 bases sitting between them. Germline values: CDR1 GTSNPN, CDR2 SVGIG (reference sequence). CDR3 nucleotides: TGTGCCCTTTCGTCCGGGACGGAGCACTCACCCCTCCACTTT. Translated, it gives CALSSGTEHSPLHF.